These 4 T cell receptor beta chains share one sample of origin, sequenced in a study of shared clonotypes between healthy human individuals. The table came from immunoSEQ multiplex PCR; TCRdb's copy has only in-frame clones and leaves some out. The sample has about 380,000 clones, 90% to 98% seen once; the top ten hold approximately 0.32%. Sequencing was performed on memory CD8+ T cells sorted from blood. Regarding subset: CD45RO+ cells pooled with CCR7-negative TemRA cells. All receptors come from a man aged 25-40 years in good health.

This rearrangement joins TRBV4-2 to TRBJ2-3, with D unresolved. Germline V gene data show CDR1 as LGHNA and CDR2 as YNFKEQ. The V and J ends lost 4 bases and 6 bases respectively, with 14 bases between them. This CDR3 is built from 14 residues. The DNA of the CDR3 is TGTGCCAGCAGCCCCTCCCGGGTAGGGGATACGCAGTATTTT. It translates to CASSPSRVGDTQYF.

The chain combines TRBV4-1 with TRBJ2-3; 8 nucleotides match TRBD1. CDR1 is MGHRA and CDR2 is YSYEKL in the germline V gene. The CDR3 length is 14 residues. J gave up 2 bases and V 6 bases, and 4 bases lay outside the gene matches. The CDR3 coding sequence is TGCGCCAGCAGTCGGACAGGGTACACAGATACGCAGTATTTT. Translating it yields CASSRTGYTDTQYF.

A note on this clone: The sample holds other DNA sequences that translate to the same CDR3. CDR3 protein: CASSTGTGGSYEQYF. The CDR3 bases are TGTGCCAGCTCAACGGGAACAGGGGGGAGCTACGAGCAGTACTTC. The V call is TRBV18, the J call TRBJ2-7, with TRBD1 identical over 8 bases. With 5 bases clipped from V and 3 bases from J, the junction kept 9 bases outside the gene matches. The CDR3 loop spans 15 amino acids. Germline V CDR1 and CDR2: KGHSH, LQKENI.

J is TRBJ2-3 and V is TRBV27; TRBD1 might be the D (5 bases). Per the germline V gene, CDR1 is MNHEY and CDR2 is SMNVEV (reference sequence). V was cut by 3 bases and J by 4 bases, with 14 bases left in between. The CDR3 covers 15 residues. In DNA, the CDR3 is TGTGCCAGCAGTTTTCGGCAGGGAAGATCAGATACGCAGTATTTT. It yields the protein CASSFRQGRSDTQYF.